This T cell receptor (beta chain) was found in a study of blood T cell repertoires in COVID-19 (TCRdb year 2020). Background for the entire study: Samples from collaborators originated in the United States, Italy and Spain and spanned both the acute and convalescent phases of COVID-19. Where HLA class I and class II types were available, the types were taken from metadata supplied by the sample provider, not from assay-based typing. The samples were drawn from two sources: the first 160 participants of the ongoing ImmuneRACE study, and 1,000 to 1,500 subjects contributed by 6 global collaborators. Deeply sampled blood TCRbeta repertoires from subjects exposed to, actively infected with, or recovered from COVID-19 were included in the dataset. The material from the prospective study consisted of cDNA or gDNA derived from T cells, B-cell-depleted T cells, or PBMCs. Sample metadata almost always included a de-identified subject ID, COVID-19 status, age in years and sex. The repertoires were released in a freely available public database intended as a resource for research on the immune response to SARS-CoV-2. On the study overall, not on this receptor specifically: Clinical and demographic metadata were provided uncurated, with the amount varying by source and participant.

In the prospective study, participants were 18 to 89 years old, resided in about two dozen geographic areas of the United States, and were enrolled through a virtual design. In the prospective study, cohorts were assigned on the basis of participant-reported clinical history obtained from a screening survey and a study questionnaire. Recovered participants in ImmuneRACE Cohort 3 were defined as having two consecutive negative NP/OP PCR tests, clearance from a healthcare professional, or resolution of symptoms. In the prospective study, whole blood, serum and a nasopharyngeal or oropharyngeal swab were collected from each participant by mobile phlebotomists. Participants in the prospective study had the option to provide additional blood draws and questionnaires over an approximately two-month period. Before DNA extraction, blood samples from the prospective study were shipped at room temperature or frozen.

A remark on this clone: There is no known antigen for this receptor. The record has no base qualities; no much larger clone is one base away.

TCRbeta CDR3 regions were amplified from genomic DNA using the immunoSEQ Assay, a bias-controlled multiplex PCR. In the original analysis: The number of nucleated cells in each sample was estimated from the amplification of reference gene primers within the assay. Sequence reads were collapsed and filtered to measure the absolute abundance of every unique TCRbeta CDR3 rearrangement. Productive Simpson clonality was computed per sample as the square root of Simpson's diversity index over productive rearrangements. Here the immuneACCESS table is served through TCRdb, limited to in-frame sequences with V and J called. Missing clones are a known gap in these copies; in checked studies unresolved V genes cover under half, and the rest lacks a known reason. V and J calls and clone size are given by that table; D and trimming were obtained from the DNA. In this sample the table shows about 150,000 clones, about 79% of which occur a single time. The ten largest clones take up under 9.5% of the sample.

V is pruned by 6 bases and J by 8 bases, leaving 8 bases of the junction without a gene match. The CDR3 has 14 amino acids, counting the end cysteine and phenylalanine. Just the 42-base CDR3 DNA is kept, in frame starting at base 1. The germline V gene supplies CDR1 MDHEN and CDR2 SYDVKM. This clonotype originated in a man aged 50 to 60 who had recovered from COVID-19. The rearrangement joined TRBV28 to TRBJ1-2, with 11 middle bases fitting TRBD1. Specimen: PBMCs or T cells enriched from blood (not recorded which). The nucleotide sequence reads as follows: TGTGCCAGCAGCACCGGACAGGGGGCTTTAGGCTACACCTTC. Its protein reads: CASSTGQGALGYTF.